The TCR beta chain described here comes from a study of blood T cell repertoires in COVID-19. Across the study: The cDNA or gDNA used as material had been derived from T cells, B-cell-depleted T cells, or PBMCs.

Sequencing used immunoSEQ multiplex PCR; TCRdb keeps in-frame clones, though not all of them. Of 150,000 or so clones in the sample, 90% were seen once. CDR3 length equals 17 residues. Germline values: CDR1 SQVTM, CDR2 ANQGSEA. V shed 4 bases and J shed 7 bases, with 29 bases lying between them. The sequenced sample consisted of peripheral blood. This rearrangement joins TRBV29-1 to TRBJ2-7, with a tentative D call TRBD2 (5 bases). The sequence was obtained from a man aged 50 to 59 with acute or convalescent COVID-19. CDR3 sequence (DNA): TGCAGCGTTGTAGGCCGAAACATGGAGTTGGGCACGGGGGAGCAGTACTTC. Its translation is CSVVGRNMELGTGEQYF.